Shown below are 8 T cell receptor beta chains from a single sample sequenced in a study of blood T cell repertoires in COVID-19. Only in-frame clones appear in the TCRdb table, and some are missing; sequencing was by immunoSEQ multiplex PCR. The sample yields hundreds of thousands of clones, about 70% seen once. Specimen: peripheral blood. The source of these receptors is a woman aged 80 or over with acute or convalescent COVID-19.

This clone has a handful of counts. The J gene is TRBJ2-2, the V gene TRBV29-1; 11 bases line up with TRBD1. Germline lookup yields CDR1 SQVTM and CDR2 ANQGSEA. The CDR3 consists of 15 residues. V trimming: 0 bases; J trimming: 4 bases; junction bases outside the gene matches: 1. CDR3 loop: CSVEEGTGGTGELFF. The CDR3 nucleotides are TGCAGCGTTGAAGAAGGGACAGGGGGCACCGGGGAGCTGTTTTTT.

The chain uses TRBV6-6 and TRBJ1-1, with D possibly being TRBD1 (6 bases). Per the germline V gene, CDR1 is MNHNY and CDR2 is SVGAGI (reference sequence). The CDR3 has 14 residues. V was clipped by 2 bases and J by 6 bases, with 13 bases between them. CDR3 sequence: CASSYLGAKSEAFF. The CDR3 DNA sequence: TGTGCCAGCAGTTACCTGGGGGCGAAGTCTGAAGCTTTCTTT.

The rearrangement joins TRBV5-1 to TRBJ2-1, with D perhaps TRBD2 (7 bases). Germline assignment: CDR1 SGHRS and CDR2 YFSETQ. The CDR3 is 16 amino acids. The V gene lost 1 base and the J gene lost 0 bases, with 11 bases spanning the gap. CDR3 coding DNA: TGCGCCAGCAGCTTGCTAGCGGACAGCTCCTACAATGAGCAGTTCTTC. Translation gives CASSLLADSSYNEQFF.

CDR3 in DNA: TGCGCCAGCAGCCAAGGATCCGGGAGGGGTTCCTATAATTCACCCCTCCACTTT. It encodes CASSQGSGRGSYNSPLHF. The chain has TRBV4-1 and TRBJ1-6, with a weak D call TRBD1 (5 bases). The germline CDR1 and CDR2 sequences are MGHRA and YSYEKL. The CDR3 runs 18 residues. The ends were cut back, 1 base at V and 1 base at J, with 14 bases in the middle.

The genes are TRBV7-2 and TRBJ2-7, with 10 bases lining up with TRBD2. CDR1 is SGHTA, CDR2 FQGNSA, per germline. The ends lost 2 bases at V and 5 bases at J; junction bases unmatched: 6. The CDR3 runs to 15 residues. Written as DNA, the CDR3 is TGTGCCAGCAGCTTATTTTTAGCGGGGGGAAACGAGCAGTACTTC. Translating it yields CASSLFLAGGNEQYF.

This clone was observed a few times. The chain employs TRBV10-3 and TRBJ2-3; 12 bases map to TRBD2. CDR3 length: 14 amino acids. V dropped 4 bases and J dropped 7; count of bases not matched to a gene: 3. The germline V gene encodes CDR1 ENHRY and CDR2 SYGVKD. CDR3 protein: CAISASGGENTQYF. The CDR3 DNA sequence: TGTGCCATCAGTGCTAGCGGGGGGGAAAATACGCAGTATTTT.

The rearrangement links TRBV18 to TRBJ1-5; TRBD1 aligns across 9 bases. The CDR3 spans 16 residues. Germline-derived CDR1 and CDR2 are KGHSH and LQKENI. V was clipped by 3 bases and J by 7 bases; unmatched bases: 10. The CDR3 coding sequence is TGTGCCAGCTCACCTCCGGGACAGGGAGTTATGCAGCCCCAGCATTTT. Protein sequence: CASSPPGQGVMQPQHF.

The chain uses TRBV4-3 and TRBJ1-2; D possibly corresponds to TRBD1 (6 bases). The CDR3 runs 16 residues. The V and J ends lost 0 bases and 1 base respectively, with 12 bases between them. The germline V gene has CDR1 LGHNA and CDR2 YSLEER. CDR3 residues: CASSQDRTVVNYGYTF. The CDR3 nucleotides are TGCGCCAGCAGCCAAGATAGGACAGTAGTTAACTATGGCTACACCTTC.